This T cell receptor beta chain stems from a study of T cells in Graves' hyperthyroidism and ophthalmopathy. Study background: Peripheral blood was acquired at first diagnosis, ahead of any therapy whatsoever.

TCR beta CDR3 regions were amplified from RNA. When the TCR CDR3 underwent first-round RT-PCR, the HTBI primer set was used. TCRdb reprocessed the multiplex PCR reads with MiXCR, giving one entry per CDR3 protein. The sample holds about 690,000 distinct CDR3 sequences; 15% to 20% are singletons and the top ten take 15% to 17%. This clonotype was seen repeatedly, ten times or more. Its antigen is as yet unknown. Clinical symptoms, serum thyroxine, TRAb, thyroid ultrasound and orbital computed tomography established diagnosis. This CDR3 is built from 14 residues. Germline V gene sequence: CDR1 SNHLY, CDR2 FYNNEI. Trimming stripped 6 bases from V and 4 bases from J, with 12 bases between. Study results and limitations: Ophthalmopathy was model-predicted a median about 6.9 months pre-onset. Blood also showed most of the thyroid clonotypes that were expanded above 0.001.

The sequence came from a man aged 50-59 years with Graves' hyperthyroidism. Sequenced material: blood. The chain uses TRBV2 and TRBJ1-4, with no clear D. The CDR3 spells CASSNNGVNEKLFF. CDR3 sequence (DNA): TGTGCCAGCAGCAACAACGGGGTTAATGAAAAACTGTTTTTT.